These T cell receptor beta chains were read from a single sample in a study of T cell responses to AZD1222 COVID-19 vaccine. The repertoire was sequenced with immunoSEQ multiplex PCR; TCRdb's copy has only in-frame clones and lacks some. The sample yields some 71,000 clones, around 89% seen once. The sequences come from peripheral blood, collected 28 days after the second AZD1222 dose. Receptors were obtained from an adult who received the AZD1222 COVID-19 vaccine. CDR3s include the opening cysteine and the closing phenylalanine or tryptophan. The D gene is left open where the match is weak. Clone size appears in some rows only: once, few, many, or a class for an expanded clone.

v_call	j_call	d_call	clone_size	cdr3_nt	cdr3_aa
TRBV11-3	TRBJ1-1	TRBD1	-	TGTGCCAGCAGCTTAGAGACAGGGTCGGGGACTGAAGCTTTCTTT	CASSLETGSGTEAFF
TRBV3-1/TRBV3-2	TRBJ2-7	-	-	TGTGCCAGCAGCCAAGGCCAGGGGTACGAGCAGTACTTC	CASSQGQGYEQYF
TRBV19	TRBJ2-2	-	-	TGTGCCAGTAGTGTAGCAGAGGCGAACACCGGGGAGCTGTTTTTT	CASSVAEANTGELFF
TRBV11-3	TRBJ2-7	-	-	TGTGCCAGCAGCCAGATCCCCTACGAGCAGTACTTC	CASSQIPYEQYF
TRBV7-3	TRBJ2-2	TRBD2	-	TGTGCCAGCAGCCATAGCGGGAGTATTACCGGGGAGCTGTTTTTT	CASSHSGSITGELFF
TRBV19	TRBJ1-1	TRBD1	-	TGTGCCAGTAGTCACCGACAGGGTAGCGGTGAAGCTTTCTTT	CASSHRQGSGEAFF
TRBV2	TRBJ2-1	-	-	TGTGCCAGTGGACCAACCAGGGGTGAGCAGTTCTTC	CASGPTRGEQFF
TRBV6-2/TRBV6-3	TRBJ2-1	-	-	TGTGCCAGCAGCCGACATCTTGGGGCGATGGATGAGCAGTTCTTC	CASSRHLGAMDEQFF
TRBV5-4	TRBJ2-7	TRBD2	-	TGTGCCAGCAGCTTGCCTATAGCGGGAGGGCCGGACGAGCAGTACTTC	CASSLPIAGGPDEQYF
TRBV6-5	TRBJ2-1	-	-	TGTGCCAGCAGGGACAGCTCCTACAATGAGCAGTTCTTC	CASRDSSYNEQFF
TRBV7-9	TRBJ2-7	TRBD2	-	TGTGCCAGCAGCTTTACTAGCGGATCCTACGAGCAGTACTTC	CASSFTSGSYEQYF
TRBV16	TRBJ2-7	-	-	TGTGCCAGCAGCCAATTGGGCGAGCGCGAGCAGTACTTC	CASSQLGEREQYF
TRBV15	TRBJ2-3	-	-	TGTGCCACCAGCAGAGACCGGGGACCTGGGGATACGCAGTATTTT	CATSRDRGPGDTQYF
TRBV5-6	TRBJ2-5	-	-	TGTGCCAGCAGCCATACAGGGAACCAAGAGACCCAGTACTTC	CASSHTGNQETQYF
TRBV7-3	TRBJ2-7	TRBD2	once	TGTGCCAGCAGCTTACGGGGAGGGGATTCCTACGAGCAGTACTTC	CASSLRGGDSYEQYF
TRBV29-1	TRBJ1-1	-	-	TGCAGCGTTGCGCCGGGAAGAGAAGCTTTCTTT	CSVAPGREAFF
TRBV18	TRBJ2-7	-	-	TGTGCCAGCTCTAGGGGCGCCTTCGGAGTGTACGAGCAGTACTTC	CASSRGAFGVYEQYF
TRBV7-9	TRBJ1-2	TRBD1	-	TGTGCCAGCAGCTTAGGGGACAGGGTTGGCTATGGCTACACCTTC	CASSLGDRVGYGYTF
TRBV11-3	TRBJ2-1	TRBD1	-	TGTGCCAGCAGCAAAGCGCCGGGACAGGGAAGCAATGAGCAGTTCTTC	CASSKAPGQGSNEQFF
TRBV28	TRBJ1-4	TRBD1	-	TGTGCCAGCAGTCCTAAGGGGGCCCTGAGGGGGGAAAAACTGTTTTTT	CASSPKGALRGEKLFF
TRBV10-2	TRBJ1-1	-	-	TGCGCCAGCAGTGAGTCGACCTGGACCCAGAACACTGAAGCTTTCTTT	CASSESTWTQNTEAFF
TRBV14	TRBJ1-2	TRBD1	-	TGTGCCAGCAGCCAAGATTTATTCCAGGGGGCTTATGGCTACACCTTC	CASSQDLFQGAYGYTF
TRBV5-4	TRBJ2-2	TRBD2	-	TGTGCCAGCAGCTTGGCCGGCGGGAGGTTCACCGGGGAGCTGTTTTTT	CASSLAGGRFTGELFF
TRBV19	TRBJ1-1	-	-	TGTGCCAGTACCGACGGGGGAAGGACTGAAGCTTTCTTT	CASTDGGRTEAFF
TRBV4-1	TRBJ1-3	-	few	TGCGCCAGCAGCCAAGATAGGACGGAGAGCTCTGGAAACACCATATATTTT	CASSQDRTESSGNTIYF
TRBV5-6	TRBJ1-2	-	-	TGTGCCAGCTCAGGACGGCCACATACTACCATCTATGGCTACACCTTC	CASSGRPHTTIYGYTF
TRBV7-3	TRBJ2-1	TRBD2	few	TGTGCCAGCAGCCCAAACCCGGGACTAGCGTTCAATGAGCAGTTCTTC	CASSPNPGLAFNEQFF
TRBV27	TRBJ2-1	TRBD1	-	TGTGCCAGCAGCGGGACAGGGGACGGAAATGAGCAGTTCTTC	CASSGTGDGNEQFF
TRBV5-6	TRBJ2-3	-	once	TGTGCCAGCAGCTCCGGGGCCATACCAGATACGCAGTATTTT	CASSSGAIPDTQYF
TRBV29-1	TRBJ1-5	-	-	TGCAGCGTTGAGGGGGAAGGCCGTCAGCCCCAGCATTTT	CSVEGEGRQPQHF
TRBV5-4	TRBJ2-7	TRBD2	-	TGTGCCAGCAGGTCGGGACTAGCGGGACCCTACGAGCAGTACTTC	CASRSGLAGPYEQYF
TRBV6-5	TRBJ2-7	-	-	TGTGCCAGCACCCCCGGGACTTATAACTACGAGCAGTACTTC	CASTPGTYNYEQYF
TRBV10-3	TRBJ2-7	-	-	TGTGCCATCGAGCCCGCCAACCGAGGCGAGCAGTACTTC	CAIEPANRGEQYF
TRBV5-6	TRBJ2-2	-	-	TGTGCCAGCAGCTTGGGTTTGGGGCCGGAGGAGCTGTTTTTT	CASSLGLGPEELFF
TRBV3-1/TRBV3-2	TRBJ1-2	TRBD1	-	TGTGCCAGCAGCAGGACAGGGGATAACTATGGCTACACCTTC	CASSRTGDNYGYTF
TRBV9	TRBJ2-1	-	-	TGTGCCAGCAGCCCACGCGGGGCCCACAATGAGCAGTTCTTC	CASSPRGAHNEQFF
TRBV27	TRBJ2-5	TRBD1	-	TGTGCCAGCAGTTGGGACAGGGAGAGGAAGACCCAGTACTTC	CASSWDRERKTQYF
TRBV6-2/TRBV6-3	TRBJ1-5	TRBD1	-	TGTGCCAGCAGTTACCGGGGGACAGGGATCCAGCCCCAGCATTTT	CASSYRGTGIQPQHF
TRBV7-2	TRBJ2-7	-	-	TGTGCCAGCAGCTTAAATTATGCCGGGGGATCCTACGAGCAGTACTTC	CASSLNYAGGSYEQYF
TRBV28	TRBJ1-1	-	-	TGTGCCAGCAGCAAGGAACAGGAGGTGTCTGAAGCTTTCTTT	CASSKEQEVSEAFF
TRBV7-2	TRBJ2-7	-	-	TGTGCCAGCAGCTTAGGGTCGACAGGCGCGGGCGAGCAGTACTTC	CASSLGSTGAGEQYF
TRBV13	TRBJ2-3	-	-	TGTGCCAGCAGCTTAGTGGGCTCCTGGGGGGATACGCAGTATTTT	CASSLVGSWGDTQYF
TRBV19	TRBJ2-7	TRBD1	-	TGTGCCAGTCGGACCGGGACAGCCACCTACGAGCAGTACTTC	CASRTGTATYEQYF
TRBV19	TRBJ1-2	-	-	TGTGCCAGTAGTATAGATCGAGGAGTCAACTATGGCTACACCTTC	CASSIDRGVNYGYTF
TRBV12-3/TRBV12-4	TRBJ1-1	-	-	TGTGCCAGCAGTTTAGCGCGGGGGACTGAAGCTTTCTTT	CASSLARGTEAFF